This entry describes one TCR beta chain. This specimen comes from a study of OX40 agonist ivuxolimab in advanced cancers. Generated by immunoSEQ multiplex PCR, the TCRdb table keeps only in-frame clones and is missing some. The repertoire holds about 81,000 clones, with 84% as singletons. The length of the CDR3 is 15 residues. Trimming took 7 bases from V and 2 from J, leaving 14 bases between them. In germline, CDR1 is MNHEY, CDR2 SMNVEV (reference sequence). This TCR was sampled from an adult with an advanced solid tumor such as melanoma, head and neck, liver or kidney cancer. The specimen was CD4+ or CD8+ T cells sorted from blood, collected in a trial of the OX40 agonist ivuxolimab. The chain has TRBV27 and TRBJ2-2; weak D call: TRBD2 (6 bases). CDR3 nucleotide sequence: TGTGCCAGCACCCACCGGGACTCCAACACCGGGGAGCTGTTTTTT. Translating gives CASTHRDSNTGELFF.